This paragraph reports one T cell receptor beta chain. What it recognizes is unknown. This sample stems from a study of shared clonotypes between healthy human individuals. Study context: Per-donor plates numbered three CD4 naive, three CD4 memory, two CD8 naive and one CD8 memory.

Using roughly 200 ng DNA, about 30,000 T cell genomes, the sorted-subset replicate PCRs were run. The repertoire was sequenced with immunoSEQ multiplex PCR; TCRdb's copy has only in-frame clones and lacks some. This table holds around 2.3 million clones, nearly 97% found once. CDR3 size: 16 residues. The ends were cut back, 4 bases at V and 4 bases at J, with 18 bases in the middle. Looked up from germline, CDR1 is MNHNS and CDR2 is SASEGT. Overall study results and limits: An expected dependence of interdonor clonotype sharing on sequencing depth was noted.

The receptor comes from a man aged 18 to 29 in good health. V is TRBV6-1 and J is TRBJ2-3, with D unclear. Specimen: naive CD4+ T cells sorted from blood. Stated subset: CD45RA+ positively selected. The CDR3 coding sequence is TGTGCCAGCAGTGTAAGGAACGGTGGTTTAGCAGATACGCAGTATTTT. Translation gives CASSVRNGGLADTQYF.